The T cell receptor beta chain described here comes from a study of cytomegalovirus exposure and HLA in healthy donors (TCRdb year 2017). Regarding the complete study: According to an earlier analysis of several hundred of the donors, about 190 million T cells yielded 90 million to 130 million unique TCR beta sequences and around 280 Gb of sequence data. HLA typing covered class I and class II loci at four-digit resolution. The later analysis used no new phenotypic data to find candidate immune exposures, relying instead on TCR beta sequences and their occurrence across donors. All discovery cohort repertoires had been generated on a single sequencing platform. The study was designed to test whether signatures of past pathogen exposure could be identified by cataloging public T cell receptors. The T cell repertoires of several hundred subjects were profiled by immunosequencing and related to cytomegalovirus serostatus. In a later genetic analysis, genome-wide SNP genotypes for about three fifths of the 666 donors were used, and that subset was treated as a discovery cohort. On average, roughly 200,000 unique TCR beta nucleotide sequences were sequenced per donor among a few hundred genotyped donors of the cohort, with 15% to 20% of those sequences being non-productive. Alongside the repertoire data, information on donor age, sex, ethnicity and CMV serostatus was compiled. The number of donors typed differed by locus, with about 629-630 for A, B, C, DRB1 and DQB1, around 500 for DQA1, 606 for DPA1, and some 440 for DPB1. An earlier analysis of several hundred of the donors used high-throughput TCR beta sequencing to judge whether each TCR beta V gene segment behaved as functional or pseudogenic. The study combined high-throughput TCR immunosequencing, statistical association of individual TCRs with disease status, and machine learning to predict cytomegalovirus infection status. Roughly 320 gigabases of sequencing data and around 80 million unique TCR sequences made up an early release that covered under 750 HLA-typed donors. The genetic ancestry cluster associated with self-reported Caucasian donors included about four fifths of the approximately 400 genotyped donors. A handful of DR-DQ haplotypes were treated as single units for association and clustering because of strong linkage in the cohort. A later analysis re-examined previously published TCR beta repertoires from about 700 donors and added high-resolution HLA genotyping to investigate patterns of TCR occurrence. Besides the first cohort of 550 to 750 subjects, a separate validation cohort made up of roughly 120 different subjects was used.

Paper-wide results and their limitations: The authors suggested that the approach could potentially be generalized to other disease states and immunological phenotypes. HLA typing was unavailable for some donors at each locus, so association tests used only the typed subset. In a later analysis, TCR association rates were found to vary across HLA loci, with the most associated TCRs seen for DRB1 alleles and the fewest for HLA-C alleles. An association between a missense DCLRE1C variant and V-gene and J-gene trimming of TCR beta chains was found in a later genetic analysis and replicated in an independent cohort. Three of the identified cytomegalovirus-associated TCR beta chains were confirmed in vitro to be specific for cytomegalovirus antigens. The earlier analysis of about 600 of the donors excluded some 15 rarely observed V segments, including chromosome 9 orphons, because counts were too low. In an earlier analysis of some 550 of the donors, most TCR beta V segments were observed in productive rearrangements about 87% or about 30% of the time, broadly matching IMGT annotations. In this cohort, only TCR beta chains were sequenced, and detectable features were limited by the absence of alpha or paired-chain data. Roughly uniform sequencing depth across donors was assumed in presence/absence analyses, although this assumption may not hold. Most TCR sequences were seen in very few donors, while some public TCRs were found in many individuals. A later analysis reported that several top co-occurrence clusters appeared linked to parvovirus B19, influenza, CMV and Epstein-Barr virus. Most CMV-associated TCR beta chains appeared to be HLA-restricted in a later analysis, and the HLA associations seemed to be driven largely by CMV exposure. When HLA alleles, especially DR and DQ, strongly co-occurred, attributing TCR associations to individual alleles was difficult. Linkage disequilibrium might explain the correlated functional status among segregating V segments, but an unknown experimental factor could not be ruled out. A cluster of highly shared sequence variants was judged likely to be a technical artifact of the sequencing pipeline. Immune exposure information for the cohort was limited to CMV serostatus. Specific HLA alleles were associated with roughly 16,000 TCR beta sequences at a false discovery rate of 0.05 in a later analysis. Some IMGT-functional V segments, including TRBV6-2 and TRBV6-3, could not be told apart with the 87-base-pair reads, so those segments were excluded. In the study, some 180 TCR beta chains were listed as associated with cytomegalovirus. The classifier was reported to diagnose cytomegalovirus status with high specificity and sensitivity in both the original and validation cohorts. A later genetic analysis reported fewer N-insertions in productive TCRs among donors in an Asian-associated ancestry cluster than the approximately 700-donor mean. In a later analysis, HLA-associated TCR beta chains showed more clonal expansion and lower generation probabilities than non-associated chains that were equally common. A further reported finding was that TCR beta sequences accurately predicted the HLA-A and HLA-B alleles for most subjects in the first cohort.

The germline V gene yields SGHRS for CDR1 and YFSETQ for CDR2. Including the terminal cysteine and phenylalanine, the CDR3 comprises 13 residues. The sequence is cut down to CDR3 DNA, 39 bases in frame from base 1. V loses 3 bases, J loses 6 bases, and the germline ends lie 10 bases apart. Library preparation used the immunoSEQ multiplex PCR assay. A mixture of 60 forward primers for TCR Vbeta segments and 13 reverse primers for TCR Jbeta segments was used in the multiplex PCR. Amplification of the CDR3 region of rearranged TCR beta genes was performed with a multiplex PCR assay on genomic DNA. Amplified TCR beta libraries were sequenced as 87-base-pair reads on the Illumina HiSeq System. Per the source publication's procedure: A later analysis counted about 76 million unique TCR beta chains across the 640 or so repertoires, and some 11 million of these chains were shared by at least two donors. To remove PCR and sequencing errors, raw reads were error-corrected and collapsed into unique sequences using a nearest-neighbor algorithm that merged closely related sequences. Alignment of CDR3 sequences to IMGT reference sequences was used to assign V, D and J gene segments. Each retained sequence needed at least a six-nucleotide match to both a V gene segment and a J gene segment. A rearrangement counted as productive if the CDR3 had no stop codons and remained in frame with V and J, and every other rearrangement counted as non-productive. CDR3 was defined according to IMGT convention as the region running from the second conserved V-encoded cysteine to the conserved J-encoded phenylalanine. In an earlier analysis of around 570 of the donors, sequences lacking an unambiguous match to a single V gene segment were excluded. In an earlier analysis of approximately 560 of the donors, a V segment was called functional when productive rearrangements were above 56.7%, and segregating when the standard deviation between donors exceeded 5%. A statistical classification framework was built to diagnose cytomegalovirus status from the catalog of TCR beta chain sequences. In a later analysis, V and J genes were assigned by comparing TCR nucleotide sequences against IMGT/GENE-DB human TR gene sequences. A later analysis assigned CDR3 sequences and most-parsimonious VDJ recombination scenarios with the TCRdist pipeline. In a later analysis, every TCR beta chain was defined by the combination of its CDR3 amino acid sequence and its V-gene family, and reads without a unique V-gene family were dropped. In a later analysis, around 650 highly shared, low-generation-probability nucleotide sequences were removed to address suspected cross-contamination and a sequencing artifact. For each public chain, a later analysis derived a clonal expansion index from normalized ranks of inferred template counts within each repertoire. In a later analysis, generation probabilities were computed with a VDJ recombination model fitted to out-of-frame rearrangements, and the resulting probabilities were checked against IGoR. In a later analysis, hypergeometric tests were used to score TCR-TCR, TCR-HLA and TCR-CMV co-occurrence, with a repertoire-size bias correction applied to TCR pairs. In a later analysis, false discovery rates were estimated by permuting HLA or CMV assignments 20 times. In a later analysis, co-occurring TCRs were grouped using DBSCAN, with TCRdist sequence similarity added in when clustering inside HLA-allele-positive subsets. For co-occurrence clustering, repertoires with fewer than 30,000 or more than 120,000 public chains were excluded, along with roughly five repertoires with anomalous nucleotide sharing. TCRdb stores this immuneACCESS table with in-frame sequences only. Part of the clones is absent; in the studies checked, under half of the shortfall reflects unresolved V genes, and no reason is known for the rest. The DNA was the basis for D and trimming; V, J and clone size are from that table. Here the sample has over 100,000 clones; roughly 78% occur a single time. The leading ten clones occupy over 4% of the sample.

In total, more than 500 healthy bone marrow donors made up the cohort. All cohort members were sampled while nominally healthy, although unrecorded immune exposures were likely present. The donor tested CMV seropositive and was one of the 289 seropositive cohort members. A peripheral blood sample was provided by each donor, and peripheral blood mononuclear cells were used for TCR beta sequencing. Genomic DNA extraction from the blood cell samples was performed with the Qiagen DNeasy Blood Extraction Kit. With regard to this clone: Which antigen it targets is not known. No quality values exist for individual bases; no much larger clone is one base distant.

The specimen sequenced was PBMCs. The chain is assembled from TRBV5-1 and TRBJ2-1, with the identity of the D gene unclear. This receptor was taken from a middle-aged man in good health and CMV-seropositive. The CDR3 corresponds to CASSSDFSNEQFF. The sequenced DNA: TGCGCCAGCAGCTCCGACTTCTCCAATGAGCAGTTCTTC.